These 27 T cell receptor beta chains share one sample of origin, sequenced in a study of post-analysis software for immune sequencing data. The study's findings and limits: Higher frequency in patients than in controls was seen for about 5 TRBV segments, with TRBV5-6, TRBV5-1 and TRBV20-1 among them.

cDNA libraries for TCR beta contained unique molecular identifiers. TCRdb itself ran the PCR reads through MiXCR, one entry per CDR3 protein. This table has fewer than 550,000 distinct CDR3 sequences, 34% appearing once. No antigen has been identified for these receptors. Sequencing input: blood. These receptors came from a girl aged 2-17 years with multiple sclerosis.

The V call is TRBV20-1, the J call TRBJ2-2; D is undetermined. V gave up 6 bases and J gave up 0 bases, with 11 bases separating them. The CDR3 is made up of 14 amino acids. Looked up from germline, CDR1 is DFQATT and CDR2 is SNEGSKA (reference sequence). CDR3 loop: CSAVQLANTGELFF. In DNA, the CDR3 is TGCAGTGCAGTACAGCTTGCGAACACCGGGGAGCTGTTTTTT.

The V and J genes are TRBV20-1 and TRBJ2-2; TRBD2 agrees at 7 bases. Looked up from germline, CDR1 is DFQATT and CDR2 is SNEGSKA (reference sequence). This CDR3 region has 16 residues. V trimming: 1 base; J trimming: 1 base; junction bases outside the gene matches: 6. Here the CDR3 DNA reads TGCAGTGCTAGAGCGCCGAGCGGGGTGAACACCGGGGAGCTGTTTTTT. Amino acid sequence: CSARAPSGVNTGELFF.

The chain has TRBV20-1 and TRBJ1-2; no firm D call. V shed 2 bases and J shed 4 bases, with 11 bases lying between them. CDR1 DFQATT and CDR2 SNEGSKA come from the germline V gene (reference sequence). This CDR3 comprises 13 residues. The CDR3: CSARMGGLYGYTF. CDR3 DNA sequence: TGCAGTGCTAGAATGGGCGGCCTCTATGGCTACACCTTC.

CDR3 protein: CASSAGGAQETQYF. The CDR3 DNA is TGTGCCAGCAGTGCGGGGGGGGCGCAGGAGACCCAGTACTTC. The V and J genes are TRBV6-1 and TRBJ2-5; 8 positions agree with TRBD2. Trimming at V came to 4 bases and at J to 5 bases, leaving 6 bases not matched to a gene. The length of the CDR3 is 14 residues. Germline CDR1 and CDR2: MNHNS and SASEGT.

This clonotype was seen a few times. This rearrangement joins TRBV4-1 to TRBJ1-1, with a tentative D call TRBD1 (6 bases). The CDR3 sequence is 16 residues long. CDR1 is MGHRA, CDR2 YSYEKL, per germline. V gave up 2 bases and J gave up 0 bases, with 13 bases separating them. DNA of the CDR3: TGCGCCAGCAGCCAATCCAGGACAGCCTTGAACACTGAAGCTTTCTTT. Residues: CASSQSRTALNTEAFF.

The chain carries TRBV12-5 and TRBJ1-2, with D hard to call. CDR1 and CDR2 (germline): LGHNT, FRNRAP. This CDR3 is 13 amino acids long. The V end was cut by 2 bases, the J end by 5 bases, with 9 bases between. CDR3: CASGLSRGYGYTF. In DNA, the CDR3 is TGTGCTAGTGGTTTGTCGCGGGGATATGGCTACACCTTC.

The genes are TRBV25-1 and TRBJ2-5; TRBD1 matches 8 bases. Unmatched junction bases numbered 5, after V lost 5 bases and J lost 3 bases. Germline V lookup: CDR1 MGHDK, CDR2 SYGVNS. The CDR3 has 14 residues. The CDR3 DNA is TGTGCCAGCAGTCGGACAGGGTGGGAAGAGACCCAGTACTTC. Amino acids: CASSRTGWEETQYF.

The chain employs TRBV20-1 and TRBJ1-2; D is possibly TRBD1 (5 bases). Per the germline V gene, CDR1 is DFQATT and CDR2 is SNEGSKA (reference sequence). The CDR3 length is 15 residues. CDR3 in amino acids: CTAGQVPLHNYGYTF. The CDR3 DNA reads TGCACCGCCGGACAAGTCCCCCTCCATAACTATGGCTACACCTTC.

The genes are TRBV24-1 and TRBJ1-2; no clear D. The CDR3 consists of 11 residues. The V end lost 9 bases, the J end lost 4 bases, and 8 bases lay between the germline ends. The germline V gene has CDR1 KGHDR and CDR2 SFDVKD. CDR3 coding DNA: TGTGCCACCTCCACGGGCTATGGCTACACCTTC. It yields the protein CATSTGYGYTF.

A few counts support this clonotype. The V and J genes are TRBV5-1 and TRBJ2-5; 7 bases line up with TRBD2. V was pared by 1 base and J by 3 bases, with 9 bases of the junction left unmatched. The CDR3 spans 16 residues. Germline V gene lookup returns CDR1 SGHRS and CDR2 YFSETQ. This CDR3 is CASSLFGRRGEETQYF. CDR3 bases: TGCGCCAGCAGCTTGTTCGGGCGTCGGGGGGAAGAGACCCAGTACTTC.

Comment on this clonotype: One junction end does not reproduce the germline sequence, and a read error may be involved. This rearrangement joins TRBV2 to TRBJ2-3, with D uncertain. The length of the CDR3 is 13 residues. The germline CDR1 and CDR2 sequences are SNHLY and FYNNEI. CDR3 region: CANSALPADTQYF. The CDR3 DNA follows: TGTGCCAACAGTGCCCTACCAGCAGATACGCAGTATTTT.

This chain joins TRBV11-2 and TRBJ2-3; TRBD2 matches at 9 bases. The CDR3 runs to 14 residues. Germline V CDR1 and CDR2: SGHAT, FQNNGV. V shed 11 bases, J shed 0 bases, and the junction held 6 bases outside the gene matches. The CDR3 loop reads CAGRGGNSTDTQYF. In DNA, the CDR3 is TGTGCCGGGCGGGGGGGGAATAGCACAGATACGCAGTATTTT. The whole variable domain, remainder taken from reference TRBV11-2 and TRBJ2-3, is EAGVAQSPRYKIIEKRQSVAFWCNPISGHATLYWYQQILGQGPKLLIQFQNNGVVDDSQLPKDRFSAERLKGVDSTLKIQPAKLEDSAVYLCAGRGGNSTDTQYFGPGTRLTVL.

This clonotype was recorded many times. The CDR3 is CASSLVSQETQYF. The CDR3 nucleotides are TGTGCCAGCAGTTTGGTCAGCCAAGAGACCCAGTACTTC. The J gene is TRBJ2-5, the V gene TRBV11-2; D gene uncertain. Trimming cost V 6 bases and J 1 base, with 9 bases left between them. Per germline, CDR1 SGHAT and CDR2 FQNNGV. The CDR3 is 13 amino acids.

This clonotype was detected a few times. This chain uses TRBV3-1 with TRBJ1-1, with TRBD1 as a possible D gene (5 bases). CDR3 size: 16 residues. Germline values: CDR1 LGHDT, CDR2 YNNKEL (reference sequence). V was trimmed by 1 base and J by 7 bases, leaving 19 bases between them. The CDR3 DNA is TGTGCCAGCAGCCAAGGGGCAGGGCTAATAACAGGTGAAGCTTTCTTT. Protein: CASSQGAGLITGEAFF.

This clonotype was observed a few times. The gene calls are TRBV4-1 and TRBJ2-3; 9 bases align to TRBD2. V shed 4 bases and J 14 bases; nucleotides not matched to a gene: 10. Germline CDR1 reads MGHRA; CDR2 reads YSYEKL. The CDR3 covers 13 residues. CDR3 region: CASSPPAGGRVYF. The CDR3 DNA sequence: TGCGCCAGCAGCCCCCCTGCGGGGGGGCGGGTGTATTTT.

This clonotype was seen many times. As DNA, the CDR3 is TGTGCCACCAGCAGAGGGACAGGGCGAAGCTCCTATAATTCACCCCTCCACTTT. Amino acid sequence: CATSRGTGRSSYNSPLHF. The V gene is TRBV15, the J gene TRBJ1-6, with TRBD1 matching 8 bases. Trimming cost V 1 base and J 0 bases; bases outside gene matches: 5. The CDR3 is 18 amino acids. Germline values: CDR1 LNHNV, CDR2 YYDKDF (reference sequence).

V gene TRBV7-2 combines with J gene TRBJ2-3; perhaps TRBD2 as D (5 bases). Looked up from germline, CDR1 is SGHTA and CDR2 is FQGNSA. Between the trimmed V and J ends, which lost 1 base and 6 bases, there was a span of 20 bases. CDR3 size: 17 residues. CDR3 sequence reads: CASSLGAGLATVDTQYF. CDR3 nucleotides: TGTGCCAGCAGCTTAGGAGCTGGACTGGCGACGGTGGATACGCAGTATTTT.

This clonotype came up a few times. This chain joins TRBV11-2 and TRBJ2-5; the D is unclear. The CDR3 loop spans 14 amino acids. CDR1 is SGHAT, CDR2 FQNNGV, per germline. The ends were cut back, 1 base at V and 1 base at J, with 7 bases in the middle. In DNA, the CDR3 is TGTGCCAGCAGCTTAGTAACAACCCAAGAGACCCAGTACTTC. Its protein is CASSLVTTQETQYF.

Regarding this clonotype: Sequence at one end of the junction differs from germline and may be a read error. The V and J genes are TRBV5-1 and TRBJ2-3, with 10 bases that match TRBD2. Germline CDR1 reads SGHRS; CDR2 reads YFSETQ. CDR3 length: 12 amino acids. The CDR3 region is CASSLLAGPTNF. Written as DNA, the CDR3 is TGCGCCAGCAGCTTACTAGCGGGACCTACCAATTTT.

J is TRBJ1-6 and V is TRBV6-5, with TRBD1 as a possible D gene (5 bases). From germline, CDR1 is MNHEY and CDR2 SVGAGI. V lost 0 bases to trimming and J lost 8 bases, with 14 bases between them. The CDR3 sequence is 16 residues long. The CDR3: CASSYSPIGEDSPLHF. In DNA form, the CDR3 reads TGTGCCAGCAGTTACTCTCCGATAGGGGAGGATTCACCCCTCCACTTT.

V is TRBV27 and J is TRBJ2-1, with TRBD1 identical over 8 bases. The CDR3 is 15 residues long. The J segment lost 4 bases and the V segment lost 2 bases, leaving 4 bases of the junction unmatched. Germline CDR1 and CDR2: MNHEY and SMNVEV (reference sequence). Here the CDR3 reads CASSLEGQEYNEQFF. The CDR3 DNA reads TGTGCCAGCAGTTTAGAGGGACAGGAATACAATGAGCAGTTCTTC.

The chain couples TRBV2 to TRBJ1-2; D unresolved. CDR1 is SNHLY, CDR2 FYNNEI, per germline. V dropped 0 bases and J dropped 4 bases, with 15 bases sitting between them. The CDR3 covers 16 residues. The CDR3 nucleotides read TGTGCCAGCAGTGAAGCGCAAAGTCTAGCTACCTATGGCTACACCTTC. Residues: CASSEAQSLATYGYTF.

This clonotype was detected only a few times. V is TRBV24-1 and J is TRBJ1-2, with D perhaps matching TRBD1 (6 bases). With 2 bases removed from V and 5 bases from J, the gap between germline ends came to 11 bases. Germline assignment: CDR1 KGHDR and CDR2 SFDVKD. This CDR3 contains 14 residues. CDR3 nucleotide sequence: TGTGCCACCAGTGATTGGACAGAACCGTATGGCTACACCTTC. Translation: CATSDWTEPYGYTF.

This clonotype was picked up a small number of times. The chain is built from TRBV5-6 and TRBJ2-7, with D perhaps TRBD1 or TRBD2 (5 bases each). Germline values: CDR1 SGHDT, CDR2 YYEEEE. V lost 4 bases and J 1 base, leaving 15 bases between the germline ends. CDR3 length: 15 residues. The CDR3 loop reads CASSPGTDYSYEQYF. The CDR3 bases are TGTGCCAGCAGCCCAGGGACGGATTATTCCTACGAGCAGTACTTC.

The V gene is TRBV4-1, the J gene TRBJ2-5, with TRBD2 matching over 10 bases. This CDR3 has 21 amino acids. Germline assignment: CDR1 MGHRA and CDR2 YSYEKL. V lost 0 bases, J lost 4 bases, and 20 bases stayed unmatched. The CDR3 is CASSQDLLGTSGNPLGETQYF. CDR3 nucleotide sequence: TGCGCCAGCAGCCAAGATCTTTTGGGTACTAGCGGGAACCCCCTTGGAGAGACCCAGTACTTC.

The J gene is TRBJ2-7, the V gene TRBV7-9; D is uncertain. The closer fit of TRBJ2-5 to the DNA end suggests the J call may be wrong. The CDR3 length is 13 residues. Germline loops: CDR1 SEHNR, CDR2 FQNEAQ (reference sequence). The CDR3 DNA is TGTGCCAGCAGCTTAGGGGGTCGACAGACCCAGTACTTC. Its translation is CASSLGGRQTQYF.

In its sample, this clonotype was seen a few times. The V and J genes are TRBV5-6 and TRBJ2-3; D is tentatively TRBD1 or TRBD2 (5 bases each). Deletions cut 4 bases from V and 6 bases from J, with 15 bases between. The CDR3 is 14 residues long. Germline lookup yields CDR1 SGHDT and CDR2 YYEEEE. The CDR3 bases are TGTGCCAGCAGCCCGGGACCAGGGTGGGATACGCAGTATTTT. This translates into CASSPGPGWDTQYF.